This T cell receptor (beta chain) came from a study of T cell repertoires in cytomegalovirus infection. The wider study: CMV epitopes used comprised recently identified HLA-C-restricted ones and well-studied HLA-B-restricted ones.

The CDR3 is made up of 13 amino acids. V gave up 5 bases and J gave up 1 base; unmatched junction bases: 2. Per the germline V gene, CDR1 is SEHNR and CDR2 is FQNEAQ (reference sequence). This clonotype was seen a handful of times. Its cognate antigen is unknown. Each CDR3 protein is one row after TCRdb ran MiXCR on the reads. The sample contains 110,000 or so distinct CDR3 sequences, around 31% of which appear only once. This sequence joins TRBV7-9 and TRBJ2-7; 7 bases match TRBD1. Sample: CD8+ T cells from cultured PBMCs, taken from culture after CMV antigen stimulation. This receptor was taken from a human donor in good health (CMV status not recorded). Some clones in this sample may be carry-over from other donors' samples. For the CDR3, the DNA is TGTGCCAGCAGCGACAGGGCGTCCTACGAGCAGTACTTC. It encodes CASSDRASYEQYF.